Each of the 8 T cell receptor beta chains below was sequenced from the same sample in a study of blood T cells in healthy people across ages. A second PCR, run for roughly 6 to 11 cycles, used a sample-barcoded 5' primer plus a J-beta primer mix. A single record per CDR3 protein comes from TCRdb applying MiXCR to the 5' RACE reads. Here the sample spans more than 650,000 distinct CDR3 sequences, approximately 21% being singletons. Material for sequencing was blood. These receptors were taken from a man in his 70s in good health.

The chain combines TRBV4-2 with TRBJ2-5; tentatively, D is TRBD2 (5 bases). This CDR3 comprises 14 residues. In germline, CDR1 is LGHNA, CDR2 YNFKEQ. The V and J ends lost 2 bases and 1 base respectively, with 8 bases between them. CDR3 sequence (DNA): TGTGCCAGCAGCCAAACGGCGGGCCAAGAGACCCAGTACTTC. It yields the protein CASSQTAGQETQYF.

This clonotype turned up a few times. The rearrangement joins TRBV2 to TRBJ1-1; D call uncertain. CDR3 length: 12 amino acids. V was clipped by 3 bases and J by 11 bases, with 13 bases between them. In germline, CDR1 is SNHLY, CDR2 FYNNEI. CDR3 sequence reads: CASSERTERAFF. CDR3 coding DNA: TGTGCCAGCAGTGAGAGGACGGAAAGGGCTTTCTTT.

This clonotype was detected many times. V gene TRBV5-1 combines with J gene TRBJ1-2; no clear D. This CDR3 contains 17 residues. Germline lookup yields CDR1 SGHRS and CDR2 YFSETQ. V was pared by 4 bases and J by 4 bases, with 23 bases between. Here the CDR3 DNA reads TGCGCCAGCAGCCAGTACGCTGATAGACTGACCGGCTATGGCTACACCTTC. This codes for CASSQYADRLTGYGYTF.

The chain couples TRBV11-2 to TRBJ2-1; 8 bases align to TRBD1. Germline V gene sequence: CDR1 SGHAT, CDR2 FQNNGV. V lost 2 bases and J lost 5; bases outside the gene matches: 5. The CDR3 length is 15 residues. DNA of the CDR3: TGTGCCAGCAGCTTAATCAGGGGGCGACACAATGAGCAGTTCTTC. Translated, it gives CASSLIRGRHNEQFF.

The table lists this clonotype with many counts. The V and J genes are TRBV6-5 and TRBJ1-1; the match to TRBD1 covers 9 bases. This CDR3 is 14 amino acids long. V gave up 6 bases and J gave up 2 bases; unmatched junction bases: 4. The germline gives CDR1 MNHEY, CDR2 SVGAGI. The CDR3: CASSQGQGNTEAFF. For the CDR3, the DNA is TGTGCCAGCAGCCAGGGACAGGGAAACACTGAAGCTTTCTTT.

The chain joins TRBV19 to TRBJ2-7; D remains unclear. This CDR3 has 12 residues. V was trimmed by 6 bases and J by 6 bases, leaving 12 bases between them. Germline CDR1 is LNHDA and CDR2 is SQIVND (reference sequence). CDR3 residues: CASRARASEQYV. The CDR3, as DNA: TGTGCCAGTAGGGCAAGAGCCTCCGAGCAGTACGTC.

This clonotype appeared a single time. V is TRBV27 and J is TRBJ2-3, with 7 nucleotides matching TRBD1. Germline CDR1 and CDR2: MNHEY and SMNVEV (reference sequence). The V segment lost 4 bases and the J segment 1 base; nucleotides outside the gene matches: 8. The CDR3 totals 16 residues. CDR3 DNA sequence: TGTGCCAGCAGTTCTACAGGGGTGAGCGGCACAGATACGCAGTATTTT. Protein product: CASSSTGVSGTDTQYF.

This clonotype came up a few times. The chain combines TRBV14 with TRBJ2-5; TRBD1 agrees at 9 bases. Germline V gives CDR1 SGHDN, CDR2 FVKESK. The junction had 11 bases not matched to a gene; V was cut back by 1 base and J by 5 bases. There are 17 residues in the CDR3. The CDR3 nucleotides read TGTGCCAGCAGCCAAGGAGTATCCGGGACAGGGTGGGAGACCCAGTACTTC. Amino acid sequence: CASSQGVSGTGWETQYF.